The 20 T cell receptor beta chains presented below share a single source sample, sequenced in a study of blood T cell repertoires in COVID-19. Some clones are missing from TCRdb's copy, which holds only in-frame ones; the method was immunoSEQ multiplex PCR. The table includes some 98,000 clones, 70% to 85% detected once. Sequenced sample: peripheral blood. The source of these receptors is a man between 65 and 85 years old with acute or convalescent COVID-19.

This clone appeared a few times. The V and J genes are TRBV5-8 and TRBJ1-2; D may be TRBD1 (5 bases). Germline CDR1 reads SGHTS; CDR2 reads YDEGEE. V lost 1 base and J 5 bases, leaving 6 bases between the germline ends. The CDR3 extends over 12 amino acids. CDR3 protein: CASSLQGYGYTF. The CDR3 nucleotides are TGTGCCAGCAGCTTGCAGGGTTATGGCTACACCTTC.

This chain uses TRBV18 with TRBJ1-5; TRBD1 matches at 11 bases. Germline V gene data show CDR1 as KGHSH and CDR2 as LQKENI. The CDR3 extends over 17 amino acids. V shed 5 bases and J 2 bases; nucleotides not matched to a gene: 8. The CDR3 DNA is TGTGCCAGCTCATTCGGACAGGGGGCCGGGGGCAATCAGCCCCAGCATTTT. Its protein product is CASSFGQGAGGNQPQHF.

The V and J genes are TRBV3-1 (or the pseudogene TRBV3-2) and TRBJ1-2, with D perhaps matching TRBD1 (5 bases). Germline CDR1 is LGHDT and CDR2 is YNNKEL (reference sequence). Trimming took 4 bases from V and 0 from J, leaving 9 bases between them. The CDR3 has 14 residues. The CDR3 spells CASSRRGTNYGYTF. CDR3 coding DNA: TGTGCCAGCAGCCGTCGGGGGACTAACTATGGCTACACCTTC.

The chain has TRBV15 and TRBJ1-3, with D hard to call. Between the trimmed V and J ends, which lost 0 bases and 0 bases, there was a span of 3 bases. Germline V CDR1 and CDR2: LNHNV, YYDKDF (reference sequence). The CDR3 totals 14 residues. Written as DNA, the CDR3 is TGTGCCACCAGCAGAGACAGCTCTGGAAACACCATATATTTT. Translation gives CATSRDSSGNTIYF.

The rearrangement joins TRBV18 to TRBJ2-6, with TRBD2 matching 7 bases. V lost 6 bases to trimming and J lost 3 bases; unmatched junction nucleotides: 20. This CDR3 comprises 20 residues. Germline V gives CDR1 KGHSH, CDR2 LQKENI. The CDR3 reads CASSPLEVAGTFSGANVLTF. The CDR3 DNA reads as TGTGCCAGCTCTCCCCTGGAAGTAGCGGGCACCTTTAGTGGGGCCAACGTCCTGACTTTC.

This chain uses TRBV15 with TRBJ2-2; a weak D match, TRBD2 (6 bases). The CDR3 has 14 residues. The V end lost 2 bases, the J end lost 6 bases, and 10 bases lay between the germline ends. Germline V CDR1 and CDR2: LNHNV, YYDKDF (reference sequence). This chain's CDR3 is CATSRPGGPGELFF. CDR3 bases: TGTGCCACCAGCAGACCCGGAGGGCCCGGGGAGCTGTTTTTT.

The chain has TRBV5-1 and TRBJ1-5; no clear D. Trimming pared 0 bases from V and 0 bases from J, leaving 28 bases between. Germline values: CDR1 SGHRS, CDR2 YFSETQ. The length of the CDR3 is 22 residues. CDR3: CASSLGPWARPLFPDSNQPQHF. CDR3 nucleotides: TGCGCCAGCAGCTTGGGTCCTTGGGCACGTCCACTCTTCCCCGATAGCAATCAGCCCCAGCATTTT.

The V and J genes are TRBV7-9 and TRBJ1-1; 7 bases are shared with TRBD1. This CDR3 contains 15 residues. The V segment lost 8 bases and the J segment 3 bases; nucleotides outside the gene matches: 12. The V gene's germline CDR1 is SEHNR and CDR2 FQNEAQ (reference sequence). The DNA for the CDR3 is TGTGCCAGCCGAACCAGAGGGGGCTTGGACACTGAAGCTTTCTTT. Its translation: CASRTRGGLDTEAFF.

The CDR3 DNA reads as TGTGCCAGCAGTGAAACTTGGGACAGGGCTTCAGGCTACACCTTC. Protein sequence: CASSETWDRASGYTF. The genes are TRBV6-1 and TRBJ1-2; 9 nucleotides agree with TRBD1. Germline loops: CDR1 MNHNS, CDR2 SASEGT. The CDR3 consists of 15 residues. V shed 2 bases, J shed 8 bases, and the junction held 9 bases outside the gene matches.

The count of this clone is one. The genes are TRBV7-2 and TRBJ2-7; possible D gene TRBD2, 5 bases. V lost 3 bases to trimming and J lost 3 bases, with 9 bases between them. In germline, CDR1 is SGHTA, CDR2 FQGNSA. The CDR3 spans 13 residues. The CDR3 bases are TGTGCCAGCAGCTTGGGGAGAGACTACGAGCAGTACTTC. Protein sequence: CASSLGRDYEQYF.

The rearrangement uses TRBV5-1 and TRBJ2-1, with D possibly matching TRBD1 (6 bases). Germline V gene sequence: CDR1 SGHRS, CDR2 YFSETQ. V dropped 2 bases and J dropped 1 base, with 10 bases sitting between them. The CDR3 contains 15 residues. The CDR3 protein is CASSFSDRSYNEQFF. DNA for the CDR3: TGCGCCAGCAGCTTCTCGGACAGATCCTACAATGAGCAGTTCTTC.

The chain couples TRBV3-1 (or the pseudogene TRBV3-2) to TRBJ1-1, with 7 bases that match TRBD1. Germline CDR1 reads LGHDT; CDR2 reads YNNKEL (reference sequence). The trim removed 8 bases at V and 5 bases at J, leaving 8 bases unmatched. This CDR3 comprises 13 residues. This CDR3 is CASGLQGITEAFF. The CDR3 DNA reads TGTGCCAGCGGATTACAGGGGATAACTGAAGCTTTCTTT.

The V and J genes are TRBV24-1 and TRBJ1-2; a possible D gene is TRBD1 (5 bases). The V gene's germline CDR1 is KGHDR and CDR2 SFDVKD. CDR3 size: 14 residues. Trimming removed 4 bases from V and 9 bases from J, with 17 bases in between. The chain's CDR3 is CATSDSGRDLSYTF. Written as DNA, the CDR3 is TGTGCCACCAGTGACTCGGGACGGGACTTGAGCTACACCTTC.

The sample holds a few counts of this clone. The rearrangement links TRBV14 to TRBJ2-7; 10 bases agree with TRBD1. The CDR3 totals 15 residues. Germline trimming cut 3 bases from V and 6 bases from J; bases unmatched to any gene: 8. From germline, CDR1 is SGHDN and CDR2 FVKESK. CDR3 DNA sequence: TGTGCCAGCAGCCACGGGACAGGGGTTGGGGTCGAGCAGTACTTC. Translated, it gives CASSHGTGVGVEQYF.

The V and J genes are TRBV6-4 and TRBJ2-3; possible D gene TRBD1, 5 bases. This CDR3 region has 15 residues. V shed 5 bases and J shed 0 bases, with 12 bases lying between them. Germline lookup yields CDR1 MRHNA and CDR2 SNTAGT. The CDR3 coding sequence is TGTGCCAGCAGTTTAGACAGCTCTAGCACAGATACGCAGTATTTT. This gives the protein CASSLDSSSTDTQYF.

The chain links TRBV12-3 or TRBV12-4 to TRBJ2-1, with no clear D. V lost 4 bases, J lost 4 bases, and 8 bases lay in between. The CDR3 is 13 residues long. The CDR3 spells CASSSLVYNEQFF. CDR3 coding DNA: TGTGCCAGCAGTTCTCTCGTTTACAATGAGCAGTTCTTC.

J is TRBJ1-1 and V is TRBV18; D not resolved. This CDR3 contains 16 residues. Trimming stripped 1 base from V and 1 base from J, with 13 bases between. Germline loops: CDR1 KGHSH, CDR2 LQKENI. CDR3 residues: CASSPQELIENTEAFF. As DNA, the CDR3 is TGTGCCAGCTCACCACAGGAGCTGATAGAGAACACTGAAGCTTTCTTT.

V usage is TRBV6-1 and J usage is TRBJ2-3, with 9 positions matching TRBD1. Germline V CDR1 and CDR2: MNHNS, SASEGT. J lost 2 bases, V lost 3 bases, and 9 bases had no gene match. The CDR3 covers 17 residues. CDR3 sequence: CASSERGQGPFTDTQYF. The CDR3 bases are TGTGCCAGCAGTGAGAGGGGACAGGGACCATTCACAGATACGCAGTATTTT.

The chain is built from TRBV5-1 and TRBJ1-4; TRBD1 aligns across 10 bases. Losses at the gene ends were 4 bases for V and 11 bases for J; bases not matched to a gene: 14. CDR1 SGHRS and CDR2 YFSETQ come from the germline V gene. This CDR3 has 16 residues. CDR3: CASSPKSGTGVWKLFF. In DNA, the CDR3 is TGCGCCAGCAGCCCCAAATCCGGGACAGGGGTATGGAAACTGTTTTTT.

This chain uses TRBV6-2 or TRBV6-3 with TRBJ2-7; TRBD2 matches 10 bases. CDR3 length equals 17 residues. Trimming cost V 5 bases and J 2 bases; bases outside gene matches: 12. The germline V gene encodes CDR1 MNHEY and CDR2 SVGEGT. The CDR3 protein is CASSTTLSGRPPYEQYF. CDR3 sequence (DNA): TGTGCCAGCAGTACCACCCTTAGCGGGAGGCCCCCCTACGAGCAGTACTTC.